Listed below are T cell receptor beta chains from one sample, sequenced in a study of T cells after yellow fever vaccination. TCRdb redid the calling of the 5' RACE reads with MiXCR, one entry per CDR3 protein. This table has approximately 550,000 distinct CDR3 sequences, over 15% appearing once. The sequenced sample was PBMCs, obtained 15 days after the yellow fever booster vaccination. The receptors here all came from a young man who received the YFV17D yellow fever vaccine. Each CDR3 is given without its conserved first and last residue. Fields, in order: V gene, J gene, CDR3 protein.

V: TRBV7-2; J: TRBJ2-3; CDR3: ASRPPGIMDTQY
V: TRBV7-2; J: TRBJ1-2; CDR3: ASSLGAAGSGYT
V: TRBV20-1; J: TRBJ1-2; CDR3: SAMVTGSGYGYT
V: TRBV2; J: TRBJ2-7; CDR3: ASTSPLLSEQY
V: TRBV29-1; J: TRBJ2-2; CDR3: SVGRSGELF
V: TRBV27; J: TRBJ1-1; CDR3: ASSIGGGTEAF
V: TRBV5-1; J: TRBJ2-1; CDR3: ASSLVRGNSYNEQF
V: TRBV12-3/TRBV12-4; J: TRBJ2-5; CDR3: ASSFGDLETQY
V: TRBV24-1; J: TRBJ1-1; CDR3: ATSDPTGGHTEAF
V: TRBV29-1; J: TRBJ2-3; CDR3: SGRVRQDTRY
V: TRBV12-3/TRBV12-4; J: TRBJ2-3; CDR3: ASSPSGRAGDTQY
V: TRBV5-1; J: TRBJ2-1; CDR3: ASRVSGTVSYNEQF
V: TRBV28; J: TRBJ2-6; CDR3: ASRTPGTGANVLT
V: TRBV30; J: TRBJ2-6; CDR3: AWSVLGDRPNVLT
V: TRBV7-8; J: TRBJ2-3; CDR3: ASSLEVRVTDTQY
V: TRBV14; J: TRBJ2-7; CDR3: ASSQAFGNEQY
V: TRBV5-1; J: TRBJ2-7; CDR3: ASSLAGGGFYEQY
V: TRBV20-1; J: TRBJ2-1; CDR3: SAFISGSNEQF
V: TRBV20-1; J: TRBJ2-3; CDR3: SARKAEFRSDTQY